This T cell receptor (beta chain) is from a study of blood T cells in healthy people across ages. Points from the study as a whole: Leaving the PBMCs unsorted stopped any conclusive comparison of naive versus antigen-experienced cells. From one million sequenced T cells, diversity estimates were lower bounds.

Each donor had roughly 10 milliliters of peripheral blood drawn. The study isolated at least 6.5 million PBMCs from each sample. This CDR3 region has 13 residues. Germline loops: CDR1 DFQATT, CDR2 SNEGSKA (reference sequence). Primers used in a second PCR of roughly 7 to 11 cycles were a sample-barcoded 5' primer and a J-beta primer mix. Via MiXCR, TCRdb re-called the 5' RACE reads, giving one row per CDR3 protein. The sample has about 580,000 distinct CDR3 sequences, around 50% seen once. On this clonotype: The antigen is undetermined. One end of the junction varies from germline; a read error may be responsible.

V usage is TRBV20-1 and J usage is TRBJ2-2; 7 bases are shared with TRBD1. This TCR derives from a man older than 75 in good health. The sequenced sample was blood. CDR3: CSVRQGSLGELFF. CDR3 DNA sequence: TGCAGTGTTAGACAGGGAAGCCTCGGGGAGCTGTTTTTT.